This entry is about one T cell receptor (beta chain). V lost 2 bases and J 4 bases, leaving 12 bases between the germline ends. The CDR3 is 14 amino acids. Germline lookup yields CDR1 MNHNS and CDR2 SASEGT. In the sorted-subset replicate PCRs, roughly 210 ng DNA, 25,000 to 30,000 T cell genomes, was used. The method was immunoSEQ multiplex PCR; TCRdb's version includes in-frame clones alone and lacks a portion of them. The sample shows almost 750,000 clones, over 55% of them seen only once. This sample was taken from a study of shared clonotypes between healthy human individuals. Every donor, a Caucasian adult, lived in Nashville, Tennessee.

The source is a woman younger than 45 in good health. The sequencing sample was made of memory CD4+ T cells sorted from blood. Subset defined: CD45RA-negative fraction. The J gene is TRBJ2-7, the V gene TRBV6-1; TRBD2 might be the D (5 bases). For the CDR3, the DNA is TGTGCCAGCAGTGAAACAGACGGACTTTACGAGCAGTACTTC. As protein: CASSETDGLYEQYF.